The entry that follows covers one T cell receptor (beta chain) sequence. Original methodology: Amplified reference gene primers provided the basis for estimating nucleated cell counts. Assay used: immunoSEQ multiplex PCR; TCRdb lists only in-frame clones, some missing. The V and J calls and clone size are taken from that table; D and trimming were inferred from the DNA. The data hold roughly 250,000 clones, with approximately 89% observed a single time. Germline assignment: CDR1 GTSNPN and CDR2 SVGIG (reference sequence). The CDR3 is 14 amino acids. Trimming cost V 2 bases and J 6 bases, with 14 bases left between them. This entry is derived from a study of blood T cell repertoires in COVID-19. Background on the study: The study drew acute and convalescent COVID-19 samples from the United States, Italy and Spain. T cells, B-cell-depleted T cells, or PBMCs provided the cDNA or gDNA that served as material.

Specimen: peripheral blood. This receptor was identified in a man aged 35 to 55 who had recovered from COVID-19. The chain links TRBV30 to TRBJ2-1; tentatively, D is TRBD2 (5 bases). Written as DNA, the CDR3 is TGTGCCTGGAGTACGAGACTATCGGGCAATGAGCAGTTCTTC. It specifies CAWSTRLSGNEQFF. The whole variable domain, remainder taken from reference TRBV30 and TRBJ2-1, is SQTIHQWPATLVQPVGSPLSLECTVEGTSNPNLYWYRQAAGRGLQLLFYSVGIGQISSEVPQNLSASRPQDRQFILSSKKLLLSDSGFYLCAWSTRLSGNEQFFGPGTRLTVL.